Listed here are 7 T cell receptor beta chains from one sample, sequenced in a study of OX40 agonist ivuxolimab in advanced cancers. Library prep was done by the immunoSEQ multiplex PCR assay. The immuneACCESS repertoire file appears here via TCRdb, limited to in-frame rearrangements. These files lack a portion of the clones; in checked studies, under half of the deficit traces to unresolved V genes, and the cause of the others is not known. Across this sample there are more than 80,000 clones, with 91% seen only once. Clones ranked in the top ten supply around 0.32% of the sample. The material was CD4+ or CD8+ T cells sorted from blood, obtained in a trial of the OX40 agonist ivuxolimab. The source of these receptors is an adult with an advanced solid tumor such as melanoma, head and neck, liver or kidney cancer.

The rearrangement joins TRBV6-1 to TRBJ2-3; D possibly corresponds to TRBD2 (6 bases). Germline V gives CDR1 MNHNS, CDR2 SASEGT. The CDR3 spans 13 residues. Trimming removed 5 bases from V and 4 bases from J, with 10 bases in between. For the CDR3, the DNA is TGTGCCAGCAGTCTACGGGAGTCAGATACGCAGTATTTT. It codes for CASSLRESDTQYF.

This clone was counted once. This chain links TRBV2 with TRBJ1-1; the D gene is possibly TRBD1 (5 bases). CDR1 and CDR2 from the germline V gene are SNHLY and FYNNEI. This CDR3 has 15 residues. Trimming pared 5 bases from V and 6 bases from J, leaving 19 bases between. CDR3 in amino acids: CASSQETGVGAEAFF. In nucleotides, the CDR3 is TGTGCCAGCAGTCAGGAGACGGGGGTAGGAGCTGAAGCTTTCTTT.

V and J are TRBV9 and TRBJ2-2; D possibly corresponds to TRBD1 (6 bases). Looked up from germline, CDR1 is SGDLS and CDR2 is YYNGEE. With 0 bases removed from V and 0 bases from J, the gap between germline ends came to 9 bases. The CDR3 is made up of 16 amino acids. CDR3 residues: CASSVDWGPNTGELFF. For the CDR3, the DNA is TGTGCCAGCAGCGTAGATTGGGGGCCGAACACCGGGGAGCTGTTTTTT.

The V gene is TRBV19, the J gene TRBJ2-5; no definite D call. The CDR3 has 13 amino acids. Trimming shortened V by 3 bases and J by 4 bases, and 9 bases separated the two germline ends. Germline loops: CDR1 LNHDA, CDR2 SQIVND (reference sequence). The CDR3 here is CASSIKFGETQYF. Here the CDR3 DNA reads TGTGCCAGTAGTATTAAGTTCGGAGAGACCCAGTACTTC.

The chain employs TRBV2 and TRBJ2-7, with 9 bases that match TRBD2. CDR1 SNHLY and CDR2 FYNNEI come from the germline V gene. The CDR3 runs to 16 residues. J gave up 2 bases and V 7 bases, and 12 bases lay outside the gene matches. The CDR3 coding sequence is TGTGCCAGCAAAATACGAGGGCTAGCGGGAACCTACGAGCAGTACTTC. Translation: CASKIRGLAGTYEQYF.

The rearrangement joins TRBV2 to TRBJ2-5; D perhaps matches TRBD2 (7 bases). CDR1 is SNHLY and CDR2 is FYNNEI in the germline V gene. The CDR3 extends over 15 amino acids. V lost 6 bases to trimming and J lost 7 bases, with 21 bases between them. In DNA, the CDR3 is TGTGCCAGCAGAAGCGGGACACCGTCCAGCGGGACCCAGTACTTC. Its translation is CASRSGTPSSGTQYF.

Here the CDR3 reads CASSLMQTAGEGQETQYF. The DNA for the CDR3 is TGTGCCAGCAGCTTGATGCAGACGGCGGGAGAGGGCCAAGAGACCCAGTACTTC. The J gene is TRBJ2-5, the V gene TRBV5-6; TRBD2 matches 7 bases. The CDR3 runs 18 residues. Trimming at V came to 1 base and at J to 1 base, leaving 13 bases not matched to a gene. Looked up from germline, CDR1 is SGHDT and CDR2 is YYEEEE.